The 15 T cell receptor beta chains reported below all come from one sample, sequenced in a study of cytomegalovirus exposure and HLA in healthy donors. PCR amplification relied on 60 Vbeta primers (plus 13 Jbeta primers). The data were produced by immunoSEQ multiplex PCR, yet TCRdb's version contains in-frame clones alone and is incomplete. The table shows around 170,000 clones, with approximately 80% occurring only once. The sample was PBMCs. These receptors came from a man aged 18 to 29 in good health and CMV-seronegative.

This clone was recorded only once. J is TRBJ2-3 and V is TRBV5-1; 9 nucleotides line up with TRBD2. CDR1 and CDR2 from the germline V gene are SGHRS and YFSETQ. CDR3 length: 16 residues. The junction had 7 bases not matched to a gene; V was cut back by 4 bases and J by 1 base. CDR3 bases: TGCGCCAGCAGCCCCGGATCTAGCGGGGGCACAGATACGCAGTATTTT. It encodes CASSPGSSGGTDTQYF.

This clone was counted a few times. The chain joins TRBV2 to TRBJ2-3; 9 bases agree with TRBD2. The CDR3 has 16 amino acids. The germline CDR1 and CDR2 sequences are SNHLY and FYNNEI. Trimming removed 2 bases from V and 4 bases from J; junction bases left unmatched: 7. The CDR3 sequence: CASSESLAGQSDTQYF. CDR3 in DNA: TGTGCCAGCAGTGAATCCCTAGCGGGACAATCAGATACGCAGTATTTT.

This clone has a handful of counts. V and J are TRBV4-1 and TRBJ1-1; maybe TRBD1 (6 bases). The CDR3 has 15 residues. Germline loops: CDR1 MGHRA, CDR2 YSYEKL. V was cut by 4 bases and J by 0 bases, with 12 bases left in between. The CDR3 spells CASSPLGAMNTEAFF. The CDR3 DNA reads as TGCGCCAGCAGCCCCCTGGGGGCTATGAACACTGAAGCTTTCTTT.

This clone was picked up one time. For the CDR3, the DNA is TGTGCCAGCACCTCCCCCAACTATGGCTACACCTTC. The encoded protein is CASTSPNYGYTF. The chain recombines TRBV28 with TRBJ1-2; no definite D call. The CDR3 sequence is 12 residues long. Per the germline V gene, CDR1 is MDHEN and CDR2 is SYDVKM. The V end lost 7 bases, the J end lost 2 bases, and 8 bases lay between the germline ends.

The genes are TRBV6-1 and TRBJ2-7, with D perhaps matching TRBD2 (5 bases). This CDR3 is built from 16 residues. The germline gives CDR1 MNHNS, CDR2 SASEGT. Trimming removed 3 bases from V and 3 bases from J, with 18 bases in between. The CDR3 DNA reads TGTGCCAGCAGTGAGCCTTGGACTTTACTCTTCTACGAGCAGTACTTC. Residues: CASSEPWTLLFYEQYF.

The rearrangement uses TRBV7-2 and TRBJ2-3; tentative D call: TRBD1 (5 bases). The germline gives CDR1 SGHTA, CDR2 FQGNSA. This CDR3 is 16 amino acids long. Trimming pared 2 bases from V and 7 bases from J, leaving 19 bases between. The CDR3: CASSLLGQGIIYTQYF. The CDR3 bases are TGTGCCAGCAGCTTACTGGGCCAGGGAATTATCTATACGCAGTATTTT. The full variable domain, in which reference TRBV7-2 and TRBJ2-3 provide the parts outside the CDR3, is GAGVSQSPSNKVTEKGKDVELRCDPISGHTALYWYRQSLGQGLEFLIYFQGNSAPDKSGLPSDRFSAERTGGSVSTLTIQRTQQEDSAVYLCASSLLGQGIIYTQYFGPGTRLTVL.

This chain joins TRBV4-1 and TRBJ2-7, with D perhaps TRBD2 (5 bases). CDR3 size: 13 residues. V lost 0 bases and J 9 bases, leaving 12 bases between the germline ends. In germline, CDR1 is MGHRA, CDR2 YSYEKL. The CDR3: CASSQDLRRRQYF. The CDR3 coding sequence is TGCGCCAGCAGCCAAGATCTTAGGAGGCGGCAGTACTTC.

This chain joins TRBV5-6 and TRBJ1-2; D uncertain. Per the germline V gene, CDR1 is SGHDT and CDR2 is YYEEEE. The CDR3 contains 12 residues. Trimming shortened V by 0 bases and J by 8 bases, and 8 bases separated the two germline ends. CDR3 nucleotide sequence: TGTGCCAGCAGCTTGGGGGTGGGCGGCTACACCTTC. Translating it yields CASSLGVGGYTF.

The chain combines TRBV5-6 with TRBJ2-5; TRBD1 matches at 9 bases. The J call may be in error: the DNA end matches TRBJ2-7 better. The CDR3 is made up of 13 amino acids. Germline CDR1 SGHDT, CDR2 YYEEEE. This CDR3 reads CASRSGTGFEQYF. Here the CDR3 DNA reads TGTGCCAGCAGGTCCGGGACAGGGTTCGAGCAGTACTTC.

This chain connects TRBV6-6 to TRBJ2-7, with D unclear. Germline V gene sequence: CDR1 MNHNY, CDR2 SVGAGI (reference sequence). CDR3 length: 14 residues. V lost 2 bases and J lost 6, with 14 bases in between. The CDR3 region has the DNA TGTGCCAGCAGTTACCCCGGCGGTGCAAGCGAGCAGTACTTC. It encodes CASSYPGGASEQYF.

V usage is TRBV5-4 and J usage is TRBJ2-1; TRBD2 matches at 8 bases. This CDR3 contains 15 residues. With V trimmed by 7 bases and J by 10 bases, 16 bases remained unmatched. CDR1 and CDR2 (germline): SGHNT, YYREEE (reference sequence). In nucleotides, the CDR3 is TGTGCCAGCGCAACGGGGGGGCCGGACTGGTGCGAGCAGTTCTTC. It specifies CASATGGPDWCEQFF.

The chain's CDR3 is CAWSGGRLNTEAFF. The CDR3 DNA reads TGTGCCTGGAGTGGTGGCAGGTTGAACACTGAAGCTTTCTTT. The gene calls are TRBV30 and TRBJ1-1; D gene uncertain. The germline CDR1 and CDR2 sequences are GTSNPN and SVGIG (reference sequence). Trimming removed 1 base from V and 0 bases from J, with 9 bases in between. This CDR3 has 14 residues.

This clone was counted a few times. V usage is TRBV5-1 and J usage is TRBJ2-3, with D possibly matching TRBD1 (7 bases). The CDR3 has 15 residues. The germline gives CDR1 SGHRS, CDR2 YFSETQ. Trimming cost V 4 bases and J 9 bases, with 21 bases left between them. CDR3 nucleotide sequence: TGCGCCAGCAGCCCGGAGCCAGGGGGGAGCGGGACGCAGTATTTT. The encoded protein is CASSPEPGGSGTQYF.

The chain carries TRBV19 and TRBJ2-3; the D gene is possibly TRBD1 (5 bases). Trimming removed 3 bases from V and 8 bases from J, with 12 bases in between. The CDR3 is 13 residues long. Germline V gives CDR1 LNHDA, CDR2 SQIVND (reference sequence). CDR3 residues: CASSIEDSATQYF. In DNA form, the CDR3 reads TGTGCCAGTAGTATCGAAGACAGCGCTACGCAGTATTTT. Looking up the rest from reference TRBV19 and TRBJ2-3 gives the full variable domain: DGGITQSPKYLFRKEGQNVTLSCEQNLNHDAMYWYRQDPGQGLRLIYYSQIVNDFQKGDIAEGYSVSREKKESFPLTVTSAQKNPTAFYLCASSIEDSATQYFGPGTRLTVL.

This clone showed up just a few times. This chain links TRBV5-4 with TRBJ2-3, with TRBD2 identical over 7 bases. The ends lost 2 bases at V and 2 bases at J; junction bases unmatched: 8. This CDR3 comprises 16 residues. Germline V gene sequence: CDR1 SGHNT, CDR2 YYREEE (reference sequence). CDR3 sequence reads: CASSLKTSGDTDTQYF. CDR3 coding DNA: TGTGCCAGCAGCTTAAAAACCAGCGGGGACACAGATACGCAGTATTTT.